The 32 T cell receptor beta chains reported below all come from one sample, sequenced in a study of T cells after yellow fever vaccination. One entry per CDR3 protein results from TCRdb running MiXCR on the 5' RACE reads. The sample contains over 300,000 distinct CDR3 sequences, roughly 7% of which appear only once. The sample here was PBMCs, taken around 45 days after the first yellow fever vaccination. The source is a man in his late teens or twenties who received the YFV17D yellow fever vaccine.

The chain carries TRBV5-4 and TRBJ2-1; 9 nucleotides align to TRBD2. In germline, CDR1 is SGHNT, CDR2 YYREEE (reference sequence). The V gene end was trimmed by 3 bases and the J gene end by 2 bases; junction bases not matched to a gene: 6. The CDR3 totals 16 residues. In DNA form, the CDR3 reads TGTGCCAGCAGCTCTATAGCGGGGGCGCCCTACAATGAGCAGTTCTTC. Amino acid sequence: CASSSIAGAPYNEQFF.

This clonotype has more than one count but fewer than ten. V usage is TRBV9 and J usage is TRBJ2-5, with D unclear. Per the germline V gene, CDR1 is SGDLS and CDR2 is YYNGEE. The CDR3 runs 14 residues. Trimming stripped 4 bases from V and 2 bases from J, with 12 bases between. In DNA, the CDR3 is TGTGCCAGCAGCCGGGCCGGTCTACAAGAGACCCAGTACTTC. This sequence encodes CASSRAGLQETQYF.

This clonotype has just a few counts. This chain joins TRBV5-4 and TRBJ2-3; 10 positions agree with TRBD2. The J segment lost 5 bases and the V segment lost 1 base, leaving 7 bases of the junction unmatched. The length of the CDR3 is 16 residues. Germline CDR1 and CDR2: SGHNT and YYREEE (reference sequence). CDR3 nucleotides: TGTGCCAGCAGCTTGAATCTAGCGGGGGCCGGAGATACGCAGTATTTT. Its protein product is CASSLNLAGAGDTQYF.

The CDR3 coding sequence is TGTGCCAGCAAGGAGAGAGTTTCGACGGACGAGCAGTACTTC. Amino acids: CASKERVSTDEQYF. The J gene is TRBJ2-7, the V gene TRBV2; D is unclear. Per the germline V gene, CDR1 is SNHLY and CDR2 is FYNNEI. The CDR3 runs 14 residues. V was shortened by 7 bases and J by 5 bases, with 18 bases between the two germline ends.

CDR3 protein: CASTPKTGGHGELFF. In DNA, the CDR3 is TGTGCCAGCACTCCAAAGACAGGGGGCCACGGGGAGCTGTTTTTT. The chain combines TRBV25-1 with TRBJ2-2, with TRBD1 matching 10 bases. The V and J ends lost 7 bases and 7 bases, in that order; junction bases with no gene match: 9. The CDR3 extends over 15 amino acids. The germline V gene has CDR1 MGHDK and CDR2 SYGVNS.

The rearrangement links TRBV5-5 to TRBJ2-7; perhaps TRBD1 as D (6 bases). V lost 4 bases and J 8 bases, leaving 13 bases between the germline ends. Germline V gene lookup returns CDR1 SGHKS and CDR2 YYEKEE (reference sequence). The length of the CDR3 is 12 residues. The CDR3 nucleotides are TGTGCCAGCAGCCCTGGGACACCGCAGCAGTACGTC. As protein: CASSPGTPQQYV.

The rearrangement uses TRBV12-3 or TRBV12-4 and TRBJ1-6, with TRBD1 as a possible D gene (6 bases). The CDR3 extends over 21 amino acids. Between the trimmed V and J ends, which lost 3 bases and 0 bases, there was a span of 24 bases. In nucleotides, the CDR3 is TGTGCCAGCAGTTTCGACCTCTCCACGGGGGGCCGTAGCTCCTATAATTCACCCCTCCACTTT. Protein sequence: CASSFDLSTGGRSSYNSPLHF.

The chain employs TRBV6-5 and TRBJ1-2; D is uncertain. The CDR3 totals 15 residues. V was clipped by 0 bases and J by 7 bases, with 15 bases between them. Looked up from germline, CDR1 is MNHEY and CDR2 is SVGAGI. The CDR3 coding sequence is TGTGCCAGCAGTTACTCGGAGAACGTGGACGTTGGCTACACCTTC. The encoded protein is CASSYSENVDVGYTF.

CDR3 region: CSVEDTEVAQYF. DNA for the CDR3: TGCAGCGTTGAAGATACGGAGGTGGCCCAGTACTTC. V and J are TRBV29-1 and TRBJ2-5, with a tentative D call TRBD2 (5 bases). The CDR3 loop spans 12 amino acids. In germline, CDR1 is SQVTM, CDR2 ANQGSEA. The V end lost 0 bases, the J end lost 9 bases, and 11 bases lay between the germline ends.

This clonotype was detected a few times. The chain links TRBV4-3 to TRBJ2-5; D call uncertain. CDR1 is LGHNA and CDR2 is YSLEER in the germline V gene. This CDR3 has 15 residues. The ends were cut back, 0 bases at V and 5 bases at J, with 13 bases in the middle. CDR3 coding DNA: TGCGCCAGCAGCCAAGACGGGTCGGGTCCCGAGACCCAGTACTTC. Encoded protein: CASSQDGSGPETQYF.

This clonotype has a count of ten or more. The rearrangement links TRBV5-1 to TRBJ1-2; D ambiguous. Looked up from germline, CDR1 is SGHRS and CDR2 is YFSETQ. Trimming took off 0 bases at V and 7 bases at J, with 16 bases between the two ends. This CDR3 has 15 amino acids. The CDR3 loop reads CASSLEVGQWSGYTF. The CDR3 DNA reads TGCGCCAGCAGCTTGGAGGTAGGCCAGTGGAGTGGCTACACCTTC.

This clonotype was seen ten or more times. This chain joins TRBV11-2 and TRBJ2-7, with no clear D. Germline V gene lookup returns CDR1 SGHAT and CDR2 FQNNGV. Trimming removed 5 bases from V and 4 bases from J, with 15 bases in between. The CDR3 sequence is 14 residues long. DNA of the CDR3: TGTGCCAGCAGCGTCGACACCGGTGGGTACGAGCAGTACGTC. It encodes CASSVDTGGYEQYV.

The rearrangement links TRBV6-1 to TRBJ2-5; no clear D gene. Germline CDR1 is MNHNS and CDR2 is SASEGT. Trimming pared 10 bases from V and 4 bases from J, leaving 16 bases between. CDR3 length: 13 residues. CDR3 in DNA: TGTGCCACCACCACGGACCGTGGAGAGACCCAGTACTTC. Its protein product is CATTTDRGETQYF.

The J gene is TRBJ1-1, the V gene TRBV28; D ambiguous. CDR3 length equals 15 residues. CDR1 and CDR2 (germline): MDHEN, SYDVKM. The V and J ends lost 7 bases and 3 bases respectively, with 18 bases between them. CDR3 nucleotide sequence: TGTGCCAGCACCCAGGAGGAAAGCGGGGACACTGAAGCTTTCTTT. Encoded protein: CASTQEESGDTEAFF.

The chain couples TRBV4-2 to TRBJ2-5; 9 bases align to TRBD2. V dropped 4 bases and J dropped 3; count of bases not matched to a gene: 12. CDR3 length equals 17 residues. The V gene's germline CDR1 is LGHNA and CDR2 YNFKEQ. CDR3 in DNA: TGTGCCAGCAGCCCCAGCGGGCGAGCGGGGGGAAAAGAGACCCAGTACTTC. Translation gives CASSPSGRAGGKETQYF.

The CDR3 protein is CASSQRGPPQETQYF. The CDR3 DNA reads as TGTGCCAGCAGCCAAAGGGGACCGCCCCAAGAGACCCAGTACTTC. V gene TRBV4-2 combines with J gene TRBJ2-5, with D perhaps TRBD1 or TRBD2 (5 bases each). Trimming pared 2 bases from V and 1 base from J, leaving 11 bases between. The CDR3 totals 15 residues. The V gene's germline CDR1 is LGHNA and CDR2 YNFKEQ.

This clonotype was seen only a few times. The chain has TRBV12-3 or TRBV12-4 and TRBJ2-5, with TRBD2 identical over 7 bases. V lost 5 bases, J lost 5 bases, and 8 bases stayed unmatched. The CDR3 is 14 residues long. CDR3 sequence: CASSPWTSTETQYF. DNA for the CDR3: TGTGCCAGCAGTCCCTGGACTAGTACTGAGACCCAGTACTTC.

The chain carries TRBV4-3 and TRBJ2-3; 11 nucleotides line up with TRBD1. V shed 1 base, J shed 3 bases, and the junction held 6 bases outside the gene matches. This CDR3 spans 17 amino acids. The germline gives CDR1 LGHNA, CDR2 YSLEER. The CDR3 nucleotides are TGCGCCAGCAGCCAAGGGACAGGGGGCTTACGGACAGATACGCAGTATTTT. Its protein is CASSQGTGGLRTDTQYF.

In its sample, this clonotype was seen a few times. This chain uses TRBV20-1 with TRBJ2-1; tentative D call: TRBD1 (5 bases). Germline CDR1 reads DFQATT; CDR2 reads SNEGSKA (reference sequence). CDR3 length: 16 residues. V lost 4 bases to trimming and J lost 8 bases, with 24 bases between them. The CDR3 here is CSATTDTLPLGHEQFF. DNA of the CDR3: TGCAGTGCTACGACCGACACATTACCCCTGGGGCATGAGCAGTTCTTC.

This clonotype was counted only a few times. This CDR3 reads CANNDPDGTHEQYV. In DNA, the CDR3 is TGTGCCAATAACGACCCGGACGGGACCCACGAGCAGTACGTC. This rearrangement joins TRBV6-1 to TRBJ2-7, with D perhaps given as TRBD1 or TRBD2 (5 bases each). The germline V and J ends were trimmed by 10 bases and 5 bases, with 21 bases remaining between them. Germline CDR1 reads MNHNS; CDR2 reads SASEGT. The CDR3 is made up of 14 amino acids.

The chain carries TRBV2 and TRBJ2-7; D perhaps matches TRBD1 (5 bases). The germline V gene encodes CDR1 SNHLY and CDR2 FYNNEI. The CDR3 loop spans 13 amino acids. Deletions cut 6 bases from V and 1 base from J, with 10 bases between. The DNA of the CDR3 is TGTGCCAGCAGGGTAGACAGTTCCTACGAGCAGTACTTC. Its protein product is CASRVDSSYEQYF. The variable domain in full, with the rest retrieved from reference TRBV2 and TRBJ2-7, is EPEVTQTPSHQVTQMGQEVILRCVPISNHLYFYWYRQILGQKVEFLVSFYNNEISEKSEIFDDQFSVERPDGSNFTLKIRSTKLEDSAMYFCASRVDSSYEQYFGPGTRLTVT.

This clonotype came up a few times. The chain links TRBV5-5 to TRBJ1-2; D may be TRBD1 (5 bases). Trimming stripped 3 bases from V and 4 bases from J, with 16 bases between. The length of the CDR3 is 15 residues. The V gene's germline CDR1 is SGHKS and CDR2 YYEKEE (reference sequence). This CDR3 reads CASSSLDGGGYGYTF. The CDR3 DNA is TGTGCCAGCAGCTCCTTGGACGGTGGGGGCTATGGCTACACCTTC.

This clonotype has more than one count but fewer than ten. The J gene is TRBJ2-7, the V gene TRBV4-1; TRBD1 matches at 7 bases. CDR1 is MGHRA, CDR2 YSYEKL, per germline. The J segment lost 0 bases and the V segment lost 3 bases, leaving 2 bases of the junction unmatched. CDR3 length: 14 residues. As DNA, the CDR3 is TGCGCCAGCAGCCACCGGGACAGCTCCTACGAGCAGTACTTC. Encoded protein: CASSHRDSSYEQYF.

The chain is built from TRBV12-3 or TRBV12-4 and TRBJ1-5; D possibly corresponds to TRBD1 (5 bases). There are 14 residues in the CDR3. Trimming cost V 4 bases and J 6 bases, with 13 bases left between them. CDR3: CASSSESRGQPQHF. The CDR3 nucleotides are TGTGCCAGCAGTTCGGAGTCGAGGGGTCAGCCCCAGCATTTT.

The chain uses TRBV11-2 and TRBJ1-5, with D possibly matching TRBD1 (6 bases). Trimming shortened V by 4 bases and J by 4 bases, and 14 bases separated the two germline ends. The germline V gene encodes CDR1 SGHAT and CDR2 FQNNGV. The CDR3 has 15 residues. The CDR3 here is CASSSGVERNQPQHF. For the CDR3, the DNA is TGTGCCAGCAGCTCAGGGGTCGAGAGAAATCAGCCCCAGCATTTT.

This clonotype was seen a handful of times. CDR3 sequence: CSARDLSGGPIYNEQFF. Written as DNA, the CDR3 is TGCAGTGCTAGAGATCTGAGCGGGGGGCCGATTTACAATGAGCAGTTCTTC. The gene calls are TRBV20-1 and TRBJ2-1; 9 bases agree with TRBD2. The CDR3 sequence is 17 residues long. V lost 0 bases, J lost 4 bases, and 10 bases stayed unmatched. The germline gives CDR1 DFQATT, CDR2 SNEGSKA (reference sequence).

The chain couples TRBV14 to TRBJ2-1; 8 bases align to TRBD2. This CDR3 is built from 15 residues. V lost 4 bases to trimming and J lost 5 bases; unmatched junction nucleotides: 7. Germline V CDR1 and CDR2: SGHDN, FVKESK. DNA of the CDR3: TGTGCCAGCAGCCCCCAGCGGGGGCTTAACAATGAGCAGTTCTTC. Translating it yields CASSPQRGLNNEQFF.

This clonotype was detected only a few times. V usage is TRBV18 and J usage is TRBJ2-3; 11 nucleotides agree with TRBD2. The CDR3 sequence is 16 residues long. Germline CDR1 KGHSH, CDR2 LQKENI. V was pared by 0 bases and J by 5 bases, with 4 bases of the junction left unmatched. CDR3 sequence (DNA): TGTGCCAGCTCACCACCGGTAGCGGGGGGGCAAGATACGCAGTATTTT. It encodes CASSPPVAGGQDTQYF.

The rearrangement joins TRBV6-5 to TRBJ1-1; the D is unclear. The CDR3 contains 15 residues. Per the germline V gene, CDR1 is MNHEY and CDR2 is SVGAGI. The V and J ends lost 3 bases and 5 bases respectively, with 16 bases between them. DNA of the CDR3: TGTGCCAGCAGTTATATCCGGGTTAGGAGTACTGAAGCTTTCTTT. Translating gives CASSYIRVRSTEAFF.

This clonotype was found a few times. The J gene is TRBJ2-5, the V gene TRBV7-3, with D possibly being TRBD1 (7 bases). Germline assignment: CDR1 SGHTA and CDR2 FQGTGA. This CDR3 is built from 13 residues. Trimming took 5 bases from V and 10 from J, leaving 17 bases between them. The CDR3 sequence: CASSQGVWEDQYF. CDR3 nucleotides: TGTGCCAGCAGCCAGGGGGTGTGGGAGGACCAGTACTTC.

This chain's CDR3 is CAIGRQGTYGYTF. The CDR3 bases are TGTGCCATCGGGCGCCAGGGGACTTATGGCTACACCTTC. The rearrangement uses TRBV10-3 and TRBJ1-2, with a weak D call TRBD1 (6 bases). CDR1 and CDR2 (germline): ENHRY, SYGVKD. The CDR3 spans 13 residues. Trimming shortened V by 8 bases and J by 5 bases, and 15 bases separated the two germline ends.

This clonotype has a count of ten or more. The chain recombines TRBV5-1 with TRBJ2-7; D might be TRBD1 or TRBD2, each matching 5 bases. Germline CDR1 SGHRS, CDR2 YFSETQ. There are 13 residues in the CDR3. Trimming shortened V by 0 bases and J by 6 bases, and 10 bases separated the two germline ends. CDR3 coding DNA: TGCGCCAGCAGCTTGGCCTTTGGGGGCGAGCAGTACTTC. Protein product: CASSLAFGGEQYF.